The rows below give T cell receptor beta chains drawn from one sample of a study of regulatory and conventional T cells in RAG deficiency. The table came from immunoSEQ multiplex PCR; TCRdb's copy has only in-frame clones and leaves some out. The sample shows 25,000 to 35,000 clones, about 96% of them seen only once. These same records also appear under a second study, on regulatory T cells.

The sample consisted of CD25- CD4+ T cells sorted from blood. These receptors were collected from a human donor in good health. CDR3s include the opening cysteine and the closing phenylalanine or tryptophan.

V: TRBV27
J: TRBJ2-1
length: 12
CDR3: CASSPGGQQQFF

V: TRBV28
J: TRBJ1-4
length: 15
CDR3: CATLFTSGLGEKLFF

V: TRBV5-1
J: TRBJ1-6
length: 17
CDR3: CASSHGTGGAGNSPLHF

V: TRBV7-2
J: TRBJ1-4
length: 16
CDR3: CASSLRAGAMDEKLFF

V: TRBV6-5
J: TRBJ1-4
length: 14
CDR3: CASRSGITNEKLFF

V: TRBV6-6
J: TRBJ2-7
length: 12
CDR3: CASSRQASEQYF

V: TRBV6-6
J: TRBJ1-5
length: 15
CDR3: CASALRAGHNQPQHF

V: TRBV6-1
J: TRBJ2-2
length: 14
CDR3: CASSERRDTGELFF

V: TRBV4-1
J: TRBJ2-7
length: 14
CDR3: CASSPDRPSYEQYF

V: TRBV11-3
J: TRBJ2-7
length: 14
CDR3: CASSPGRGIYEQYF

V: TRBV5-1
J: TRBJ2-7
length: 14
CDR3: CASSMEWRAYEQYF

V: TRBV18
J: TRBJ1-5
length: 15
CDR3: CASSQGTGNNQPQHF

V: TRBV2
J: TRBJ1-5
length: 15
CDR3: CASRLETTSNQPQHF

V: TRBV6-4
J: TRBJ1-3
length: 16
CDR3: CASSPGTGFGGNTIYF

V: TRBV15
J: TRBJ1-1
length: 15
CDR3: CATSREEGGQTEAFF

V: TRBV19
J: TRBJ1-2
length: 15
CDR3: CASRTDHLYNYGYTF

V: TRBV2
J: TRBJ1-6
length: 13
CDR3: CASSLTGDSPLHF

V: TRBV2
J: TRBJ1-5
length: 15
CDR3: CASSGADRQNQPQHF

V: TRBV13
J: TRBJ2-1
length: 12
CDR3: CASSLGDSPQFF

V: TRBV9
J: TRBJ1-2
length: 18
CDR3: CASSVDEGQGLTRLGYTF

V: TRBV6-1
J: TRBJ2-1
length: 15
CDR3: CASSDGRAGINEQFF

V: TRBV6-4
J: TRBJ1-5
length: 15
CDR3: CASSGGTGRSQPQHF

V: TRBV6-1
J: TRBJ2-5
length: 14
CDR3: CASSVDRGLETQYF

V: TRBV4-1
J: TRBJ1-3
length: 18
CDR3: CASSPGLGQGAAGNTIYF

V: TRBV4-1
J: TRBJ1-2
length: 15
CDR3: CASSPTETEFYGYTF

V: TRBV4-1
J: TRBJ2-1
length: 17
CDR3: CASSHPAGGLSYNEQFF

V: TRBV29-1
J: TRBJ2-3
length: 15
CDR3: CSVDPPGGSTDTQYF

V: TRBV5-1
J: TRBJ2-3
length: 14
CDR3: CASSLEPNTDTQYF

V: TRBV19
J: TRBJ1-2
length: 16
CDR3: CASWNRGTGTIGGYTF

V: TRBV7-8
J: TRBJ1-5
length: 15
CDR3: CASSLGDRRNQPQHF

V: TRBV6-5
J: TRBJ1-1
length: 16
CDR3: CASSYSRRSPMGEAFF

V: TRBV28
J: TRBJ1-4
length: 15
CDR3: CASSFPGQLNEKLFF

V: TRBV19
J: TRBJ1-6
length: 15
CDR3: CATQGGGSYNSPLHF

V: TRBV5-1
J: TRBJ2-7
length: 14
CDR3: CASRGVAGTYEQYF

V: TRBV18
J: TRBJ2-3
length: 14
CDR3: CASSPGLAADTQYF

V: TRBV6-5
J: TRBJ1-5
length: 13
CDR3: CATGDSRNQPQHF

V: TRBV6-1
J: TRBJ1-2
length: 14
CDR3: CASSFPDREYGYTF

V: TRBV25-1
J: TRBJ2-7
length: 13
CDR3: CASSEEVGYEQYF

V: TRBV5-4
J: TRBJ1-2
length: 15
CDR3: CASSSSGTGVSGYTF

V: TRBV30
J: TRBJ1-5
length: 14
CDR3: CAWSVRHLNQPQHF

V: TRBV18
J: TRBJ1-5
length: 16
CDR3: CASSPGRATGGQPQHF

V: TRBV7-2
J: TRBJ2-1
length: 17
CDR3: CASSLDPRTSGGNEQFF

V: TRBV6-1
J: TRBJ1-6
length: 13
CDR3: CASRDRGDSPLHF